Reported below is one TCR beta chain. TCRdb re-analysed the 5' RACE reads in MiXCR, keeping a single row per CDR3 protein. In the table there are some 560,000 distinct CDR3 sequences, about 15% of which are singletons. The CDR3 has 15 amino acids. The germline CDR1 and CDR2 sequences are LGHNA and YSLEER. Germline trimming cut 4 bases from V and 3 bases from J; bases unmatched to any gene: 5. The sample is drawn from a study of T cells after yellow fever vaccination. Sequences were derived from PBMCs, sampled 4 to 6 days after the first yellow fever vaccination. The clonotype was recovered from a man aged 18-30 years who received the YFV17D yellow fever vaccine. V and J are TRBV4-3 and TRBJ2-3, with 9 bases lining up with TRBD1. The CDR3 sequence is CASSPRDRATDTQYF. In nucleotides, the CDR3 is TGCGCCAGCAGCCCCCGGGACAGGGCGACAGATACGCAGTATTTT.